The rows below give T cell receptor beta chains drawn from one sample of a study of early T cells in non-severe SARS-CoV-2 infection. TCRdb independently ran MiXCR on the 5' RACE reads; one entry per CDR3 protein. This sample has roughly 120,000 distinct CDR3 sequences, with 15% found just once. The specimen was whole blood. Receptors originate from an adult who was a healthcare worker with PCR-confirmed SARS-CoV-2 infection or an uninfected control (not recorded which). CDR3s include the opening cysteine and the closing phenylalanine or tryptophan. Size is stated for part of the rows, as once, few or many counts, or as a class when the clone is expanded.

clone_size v_call cdr3_aa
few TRBV6-5 CASSLSTNSPLHF
few TRBV30 CAWSLGQLNEKLFF
- TRBV2 CASRGDRGSYNEQFF
- TRBV5-1 CASSGRTGDHGYTF
- TRBV5-1 CASSLWTGRLDEQYF
few TRBV12-3/TRBV12-4 CASADRVDQPQHF
- TRBV29-1 CSVEWQISTEAFF
- TRBV7-3 CASRPTGTGEETQYF
few TRBV5-1 CASSLEPLANNEQFF
- TRBV7-9 CASSSFDTQETQYF
once TRBV6-1 CASSVGGRETQYF
- TRBV5-1 CASSSGLAGEETQYF
few TRBV7-3 CASSRTSGDTDTQYF
few TRBV4-1 CASSQYIANYGYTF
few TRBV11-2 CASSLVGQKISDTQYF
- TRBV11-2 CASSSMGTGVDTQYF
- TRBV3-1 CASSQVDGDEQYF
few TRBV19 CASHTTSGAIGELFF
- TRBV4-1 CASSRDGNTGELFF
few TRBV20-1 CSAPTTGDRDEQFF
- TRBV6-2/TRBV6-3 CATIRDLNTEAFF
- TRBV13 CASSQRPTGLSFF
- TRBV5-1 CASSPSGLDTQYF
- TRBV7-3 CASSSGGGNEQFF
- TRBV13 CASSLESLWDIKYF
many TRBV7-9 CASSLMGTEAFF